These 22 T cell receptor beta chains were all obtained from the same sample, sequenced in a study of blood T cell repertoires in COVID-19. Assay used: immunoSEQ multiplex PCR; TCRdb lists only in-frame clones, some missing. The sample records roughly 120,000 clones, about 74% being singletons. The sample consisted of peripheral blood. The receptors derive from a man at least 80 years old with COVID-19, enrolled during active disease.

This clone appeared once. The CDR3 region has the DNA TGTGCCAGCAGGGAGACAGGGGGTCAGCCCCAGCATTTT. It translates to CASRETGGQPQHF. V is TRBV6-5 and J is TRBJ1-5; 9 bases agree with TRBD1. Unmatched junction bases numbered 3, after V lost 6 bases and J lost 6 bases. This CDR3 has 13 residues. Germline V lookup: CDR1 MNHEY, CDR2 SVGAGI.

This clone came up once. CDR3 region: CATSDPHEGVRELFF. DNA for the CDR3: TGTGCCACCAGTGACCCGCATGAGGGTGTGAGGGAGCTGTTTTTT. This chain links TRBV24-1 with TRBJ2-2; TRBD2 is a possible D gene (5 bases). V was cut by 4 bases and J by 9 bases, with 17 bases left in between. The CDR3 has 15 amino acids. The germline CDR1 and CDR2 sequences are KGHDR and SFDVKD.

This sequence joins TRBV19 and TRBJ2-1, with D possibly being TRBD1 (7 bases). Looked up from germline, CDR1 is LNHDA and CDR2 is SQIVND (reference sequence). The length of the CDR3 is 13 residues. The V and J ends lost 6 bases and 9 bases respectively, with 15 bases between them. CDR3 nucleotides: TGTGCCAGTAGGACATCAGGGGGAGGTGAGCAGTTCTTC. Its translation: CASRTSGGGEQFF.

V gene TRBV6-1 combines with J gene TRBJ2-5; the match to TRBD2 covers 8 bases. Germline V gene data show CDR1 as MNHNS and CDR2 as SASEGT. Germline trimming cut 0 bases from V and 5 bases from J; bases unmatched to any gene: 5. CDR3 length: 15 amino acids. CDR3 region: CASSEASSGKETQYF. The CDR3 DNA reads as TGTGCCAGCAGTGAAGCAAGTAGCGGGAAGGAGACCCAGTACTTC.

The CDR3, as DNA: TGCGCCAGCAGTAAGACAGCCAACACTGAAGCTTTCTTT. Its translation: CASSKTANTEAFF. V and J are TRBV10-1 and TRBJ1-1, with a possible D match to TRBD1 (5 bases). CDR3 length: 13 amino acids. Germline CDR1 is WNHNN and CDR2 is SYGVQD (reference sequence). The V gene lost 5 bases and the J gene lost 2 bases, with 9 bases spanning the gap.

The chain has TRBV10-1 and TRBJ1-4, with D maybe TRBD1 (5 bases). Trimming cost V 6 bases and J 7 bases, with 15 bases left between them. The length of the CDR3 is 14 residues. CDR1 is WNHNN and CDR2 is SYGVQD in the germline V gene (reference sequence). The CDR3 is CASSDGTTAEKLFF. The CDR3 DNA follows: TGCGCCAGCAGCGACGGGACTACTGCTGAAAAACTGTTTTTT.

The V gene is TRBV7-8, the J gene TRBJ2-7; 7 nucleotides align to TRBD2. CDR3 length: 13 amino acids. Trimming took 8 bases from V and 4 from J; bases not matched to a gene: 8. Per the germline V gene, CDR1 is SGHVS and CDR2 is FQNEAQ. As DNA, the CDR3 is TGTGCCAGCGGAAGACTAGCTATATACGAGCAGTACTTC. Protein: CASGRLAIYEQYF.

This chain joins TRBV28 and TRBJ1-6; tentatively, D is TRBD1 (5 bases). CDR1 is MDHEN and CDR2 is SYDVKM in the germline V gene. CDR3 length: 16 amino acids. Trimming cost V 5 bases and J 9 bases, with 20 bases left between them. CDR3 sequence (DNA): TGTGCCAGCAGTCCCCGGGCAGGGTCGTCTAGTTCACCCCTCCACTTT. Translating it yields CASSPRAGSSSSPLHF.

This clone was seen a handful of times. This rearrangement joins TRBV29-1 to TRBJ1-2; 9 nucleotides agree with TRBD1. This CDR3 has 13 residues. Germline V gene sequence: CDR1 SQVTM, CDR2 ANQGSEA. V lost 0 bases, J lost 7 bases, and 3 bases stayed unmatched. CDR3 sequence: CSVEEQGAAGYTF. As DNA, the CDR3 is TGCAGCGTTGAAGAACAGGGGGCTGCTGGCTACACCTTC.

This clone was counted a few times. The V and J genes are TRBV6-1 and TRBJ1-2; possible D gene TRBD1, 6 bases. CDR1 MNHNS and CDR2 SASEGT come from the germline V gene. V gave up 1 base and J gave up 4 bases, with 13 bases separating them. The length of the CDR3 is 15 residues. CDR3 in DNA: TGTGCCAGCAGTGAAGTGAAGGGGGAAGGCTATGGCTACACCTTC. Its translation is CASSEVKGEGYGYTF.

This clone has only one observation. The V call is TRBV5-1, the J call TRBJ2-2; 10 bases are shared with TRBD2. Trimming at V came to 4 bases and at J to 5 bases, leaving 8 bases not matched to a gene. Per the germline V gene, CDR1 is SGHRS and CDR2 is YFSETQ. This CDR3 region has 16 residues. In DNA form, the CDR3 reads TGCGCCAGCAGCCCATCTAGCGGGAGTGGTACCGGGGAGCTGTTTTTT. Amino acid sequence: CASSPSSGSGTGELFF.

The chain has TRBV2 and TRBJ1-2; 8 bases align to TRBD1. From germline, CDR1 is SNHLY and CDR2 FYNNEI. CDR3 length: 14 amino acids. V gave up 6 bases and J gave up 2 bases; unmatched junction bases: 5. The CDR3 spells CASSARQGNYGYTF. The CDR3 DNA follows: TGTGCCAGCAGCGCGAGACAGGGGAACTATGGCTACACCTTC.

The CDR3 region is CASSIRTSGRDEQFF. The CDR3 DNA sequence: TGTGCCAGTAGTATAAGGACTAGCGGGAGAGATGAGCAGTTCTTC. The V gene is TRBV19, the J gene TRBJ2-1; 13 bases are shared with TRBD2. CDR3 size: 15 residues. Germline V gene data show CDR1 as LNHDA and CDR2 as SQIVND (reference sequence). J was trimmed by 8 bases and V by 2 bases; bases with no gene match: 3.

The gene calls are TRBV28 and TRBJ2-2, with 8 bases aligning to TRBD2. The CDR3 is made up of 14 amino acids. The germline CDR1 and CDR2 sequences are MDHEN and SYDVKM. The J segment lost 7 bases and the V segment lost 2 bases, leaving 3 bases of the junction unmatched. The CDR3 DNA is TGTGCCAGCAGTTTACACCTAGCGGGCGGGGAGCTGTTTTTT. Protein product: CASSLHLAGGELFF.

J is TRBJ2-3 and V is TRBV7-2; 12 positions agree with TRBD2. Per the germline V gene, CDR1 is SGHTA and CDR2 is FQGNSA. V gave up 1 base and J gave up 5 bases; unmatched junction bases: 7. This CDR3 region has 17 residues. This CDR3 reads CASSLVPSGRAGDTQYF. The CDR3 region has the DNA TGTGCCAGCAGCTTAGTCCCTAGCGGGAGGGCAGGAGATACGCAGTATTTT.

The chain joins TRBV11-3 to TRBJ2-5; TRBD1 agrees at 7 bases. CDR1 and CDR2 (germline): SGHNT, YENEEA. Germline trimming cut 1 base from V and 0 bases from J; bases unmatched to any gene: 8. The CDR3 contains 17 residues. In nucleotides, the CDR3 is TGTGCCAGCAGCTTAGGACAGGGACAGATGTACCAAGAGACCCAGTACTTC. This translates into CASSLGQGQMYQETQYF. The full variable domain, with the rest looked up from reference TRBV11-3 and TRBJ2-5, is EAGVVQSPRYKIIEKKQPVAFWCNPISGHNTLYWYLQNLGQGPELLIRYENEEAVDDSQLPKDRFSAERLKGVDSTLKIQPAELGDSAVYLCASSLGQGQMYQETQYFGPGTRLLVL.

V usage is TRBV19 and J usage is TRBJ2-1; TRBD1 matches at 7 bases. Per germline, CDR1 LNHDA and CDR2 SQIVND (reference sequence). V lost 2 bases to trimming and J lost 5 bases; unmatched junction nucleotides: 3. The CDR3 contains 14 residues. The chain's CDR3 is CASSIQGVDNEQFF. CDR3 nucleotide sequence: TGTGCCAGTAGTATACAGGGGGTGGACAATGAGCAGTTCTTC.

This chain joins TRBV7-9 and TRBJ2-7; D uncertain. Germline assignment: CDR1 SEHNR and CDR2 FQNEAQ (reference sequence). The V and J ends lost 3 bases and 6 bases respectively, with 12 bases between them. CDR3 length: 13 residues. The DNA of the CDR3 is TGTGCCAGCAGCTTTGGGCCCATGGCCGAGCAGTACTTC. This sequence encodes CASSFGPMAEQYF.

This clone occurred once. This chain links TRBV4-1 with TRBJ2-1; 11 bases match TRBD2. The CDR3 totals 18 residues. Germline trimming cut 0 bases from V and 2 bases from J; bases unmatched to any gene: 6. CDR1 is MGHRA and CDR2 is YSYEKL in the germline V gene. CDR3 sequence (DNA): TGCGCCAGCAGCCAAGACGAGGTAGCGGGAGGGCCCTACAATGAGCAGTTCTTC. As protein: CASSQDEVAGGPYNEQFF.

CDR3 amino acids: CASSFDRSANYGYTF. The CDR3 DNA follows: TGTGCCAGCTCATTTGACAGGTCTGCAAACTATGGCTACACCTTC. The chain links TRBV18 to TRBJ1-2; D is possibly TRBD1 (6 bases). V was cut by 5 bases and J by 2 bases, with 15 bases left in between. The CDR3 extends over 15 amino acids. The germline V gene encodes CDR1 KGHSH and CDR2 LQKENI.

This chain uses TRBV5-1 with TRBJ1-6; D uncertain. The CDR3 is 14 amino acids. The ends were cut back, 0 bases at V and 8 bases at J, with 9 bases in the middle. Per germline, CDR1 SGHRS and CDR2 YFSETQ. The DNA for the CDR3 is TGCGCCAGCAGCTTGGACAGTGGGTATTCACCCCTCCACTTT. Translating gives CASSLDSGYSPLHF.

V and J are TRBV28 and TRBJ2-5, with 10 bases that match TRBD2. Trimming took 4 bases from V and 7 from J; bases not matched to a gene: 9. There are 15 residues in the CDR3. Looked up from germline, CDR1 is MDHEN and CDR2 is SYDVKM. The CDR3: CASSSITSGKGTQYF. CDR3 DNA: TGTGCCAGCAGTTCCATCACTAGCGGGAAGGGGACCCAGTACTTC. Using reference TRBV28 and TRBJ2-5 for the parts outside the CDR3, the full variable domain is DVKVTQSSRYLVKRTGEKVFLECVQDMDHENMFWYRQDPGLGLRLIYFSYDVKMKEKGDIPEGYSVSREKKERFSLILESASTNQTSMYLCASSSITSGKGTQYFGPGTRLLVL.